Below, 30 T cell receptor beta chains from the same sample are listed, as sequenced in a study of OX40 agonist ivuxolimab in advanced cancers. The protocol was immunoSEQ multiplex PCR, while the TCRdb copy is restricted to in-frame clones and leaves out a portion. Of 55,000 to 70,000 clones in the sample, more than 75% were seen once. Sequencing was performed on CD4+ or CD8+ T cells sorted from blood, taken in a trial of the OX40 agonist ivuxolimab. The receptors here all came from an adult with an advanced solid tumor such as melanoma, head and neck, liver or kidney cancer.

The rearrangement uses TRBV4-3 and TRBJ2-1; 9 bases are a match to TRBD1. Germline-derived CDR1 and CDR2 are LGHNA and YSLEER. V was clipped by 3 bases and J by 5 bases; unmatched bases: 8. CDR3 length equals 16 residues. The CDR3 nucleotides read TGCGCCAGCAGCCAGTTATCCGGGACAGGGAACAATGAGCAGTTCTTC. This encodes CASSQLSGTGNNEQFF.

The CDR3 protein is CASRSYTEAFF. The CDR3 nucleotides read TGTGCCAGCAGGTCCTACACTGAAGCTTTCTTT. The genes are TRBV28 and TRBJ1-1; D is unresolved. Germline values: CDR1 MDHEN, CDR2 SYDVKM. The CDR3 consists of 11 residues. V lost 6 bases and J 3 bases, leaving 5 bases between the germline ends.

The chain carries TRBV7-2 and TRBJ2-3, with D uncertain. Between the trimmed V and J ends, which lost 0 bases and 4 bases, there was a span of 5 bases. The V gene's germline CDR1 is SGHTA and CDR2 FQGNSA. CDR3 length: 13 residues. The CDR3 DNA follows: TGTGCCAGCAGCTTAGCGGAACCAGATACGCAGTATTTT. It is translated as CASSLAEPDTQYF.

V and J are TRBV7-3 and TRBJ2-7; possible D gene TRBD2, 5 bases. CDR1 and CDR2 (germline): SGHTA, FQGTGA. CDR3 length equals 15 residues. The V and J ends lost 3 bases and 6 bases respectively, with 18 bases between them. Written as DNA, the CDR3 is TGTGCCAGCAGCTTGGATAGCGTAGGAGCCACCGAGCAGTACTTC. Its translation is CASSLDSVGATEQYF.

CDR3 in amino acids: CASSTSGTDTQYF. The DNA of the CDR3 is TGTGCCAGCAGCACTAGCGGCACAGATACGCAGTATTTT. J is TRBJ2-3 and V is TRBV5-4; 7 bases agree with TRBD2. The V and J ends lost 4 bases and 1 base, in that order; junction bases with no gene match: 0. The CDR3 consists of 13 residues. Germline lookup yields CDR1 SGHNT and CDR2 YYREEE (reference sequence).

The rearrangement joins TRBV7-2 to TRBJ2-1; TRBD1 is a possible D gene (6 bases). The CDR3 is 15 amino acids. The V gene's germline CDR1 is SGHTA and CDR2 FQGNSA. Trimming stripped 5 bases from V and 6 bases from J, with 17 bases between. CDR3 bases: TGTGCCAGCAGCCAGGGGCATGGGAACGGCAATGAGCAGTTCTTC. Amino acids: CASSQGHGNGNEQFF.

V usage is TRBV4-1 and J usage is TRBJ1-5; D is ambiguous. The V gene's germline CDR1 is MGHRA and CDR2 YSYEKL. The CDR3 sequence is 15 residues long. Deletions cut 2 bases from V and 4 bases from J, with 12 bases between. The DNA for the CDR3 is TGCGCCAGCAGCCAAAATGAACAGCAGAATCAGCCCCAGCATTTT. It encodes CASSQNEQQNQPQHF.

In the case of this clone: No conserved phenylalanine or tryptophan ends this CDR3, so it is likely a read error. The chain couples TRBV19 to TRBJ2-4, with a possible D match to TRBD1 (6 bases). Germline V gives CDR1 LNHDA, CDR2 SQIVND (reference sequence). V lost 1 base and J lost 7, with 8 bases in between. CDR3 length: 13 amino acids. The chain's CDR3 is CASSIVDRNIQYL. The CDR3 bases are TGTGCCAGTAGTATAGTTGACAGGAACATTCAGTACCTC.

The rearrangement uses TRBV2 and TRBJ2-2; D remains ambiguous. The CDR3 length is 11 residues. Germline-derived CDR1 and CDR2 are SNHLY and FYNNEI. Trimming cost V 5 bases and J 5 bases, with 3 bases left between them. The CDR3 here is CASSFTGELFF. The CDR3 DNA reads TGTGCCAGCAGTTTTACCGGGGAGCTGTTTTTT.

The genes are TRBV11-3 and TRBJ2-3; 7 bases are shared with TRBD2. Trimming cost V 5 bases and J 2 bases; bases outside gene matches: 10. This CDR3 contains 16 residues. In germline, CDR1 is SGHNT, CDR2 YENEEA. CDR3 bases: TGTGCCAGCAGCCCCGGGAGGCGGGAGTACACAGATACGCAGTATTTT. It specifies CASSPGRREYTDTQYF.

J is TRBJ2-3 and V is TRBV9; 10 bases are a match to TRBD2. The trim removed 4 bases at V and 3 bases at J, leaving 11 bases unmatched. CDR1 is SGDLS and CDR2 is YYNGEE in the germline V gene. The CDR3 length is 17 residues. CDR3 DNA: TGTGCCAGCAGCACGACCCCGGATAGCGGGAGGACAGATACGCAGTATTTT. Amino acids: CASSTTPDSGRTDTQYF. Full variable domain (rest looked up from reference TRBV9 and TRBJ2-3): DSGVTQTPKHLITATGQRVTLRCSPRSGDLSVYWYQQSLDQGLQFLIQYYNGEERAKGNILERFSAQQFPDLHSELNLSSLELGDSALYFCASSTTPDSGRTDTQYFGPGTRLTVL.

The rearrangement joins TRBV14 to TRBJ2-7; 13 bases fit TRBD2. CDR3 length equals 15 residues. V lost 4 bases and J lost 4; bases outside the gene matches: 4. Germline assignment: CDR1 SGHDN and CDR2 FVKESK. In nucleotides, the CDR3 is TGTGCCAGCAGCCCCCGGACTAGCGGGAGTTACGAGCAGTACTTC. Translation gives CASSPRTSGSYEQYF.

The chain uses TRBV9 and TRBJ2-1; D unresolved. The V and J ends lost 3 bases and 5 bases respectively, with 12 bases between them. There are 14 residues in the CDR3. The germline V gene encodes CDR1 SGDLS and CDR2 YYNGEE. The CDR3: CASSEAASNNEQFF. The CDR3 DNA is TGTGCCAGCAGCGAGGCAGCGTCGAACAATGAGCAGTTCTTC. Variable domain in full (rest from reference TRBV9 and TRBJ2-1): DSGVTQTPKHLITATGQRVTLRCSPRSGDLSVYWYQQSLDQGLQFLIQYYNGEERAKGNILERFSAQQFPDLHSELNLSSLELGDSALYFCASSEAASNNEQFFGPGTRLTVL.

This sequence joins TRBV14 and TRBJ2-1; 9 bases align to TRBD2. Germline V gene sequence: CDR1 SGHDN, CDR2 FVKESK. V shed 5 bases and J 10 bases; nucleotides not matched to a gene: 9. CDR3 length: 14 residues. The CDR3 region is CASSDLAGVGEQFF. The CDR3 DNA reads TGTGCCAGCAGCGACTTAGCGGGAGTCGGCGAGCAGTTCTTC.

Here the CDR3 DNA reads TGTGCCAGCAGCTTAAGGGAGTGGACAGTGAGAGGCTACACCTTC. It specifies CASSLREWTVRGYTF. The chain has TRBV13 and TRBJ1-2; tentative D call: TRBD1 (6 bases). The CDR3 loop spans 15 amino acids. From germline, CDR1 is PRHDT and CDR2 FYEKMQ (reference sequence). V was pared by 2 bases and J by 8 bases, with 18 bases between.

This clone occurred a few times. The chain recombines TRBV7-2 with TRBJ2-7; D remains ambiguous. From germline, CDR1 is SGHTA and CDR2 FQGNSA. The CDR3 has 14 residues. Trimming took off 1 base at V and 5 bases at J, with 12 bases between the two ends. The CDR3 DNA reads TGTGCCAGCAGCTTAGAACAATGGTCAGACGAGCAGTACTTC. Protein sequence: CASSLEQWSDEQYF.

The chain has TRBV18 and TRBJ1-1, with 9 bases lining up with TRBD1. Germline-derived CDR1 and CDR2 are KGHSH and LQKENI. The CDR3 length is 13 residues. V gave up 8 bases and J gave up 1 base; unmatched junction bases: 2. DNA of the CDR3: TGTGCCAGCGACAGGGGGGCGAACACTGAAGCTTTCTTT. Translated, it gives CASDRGANTEAFF.

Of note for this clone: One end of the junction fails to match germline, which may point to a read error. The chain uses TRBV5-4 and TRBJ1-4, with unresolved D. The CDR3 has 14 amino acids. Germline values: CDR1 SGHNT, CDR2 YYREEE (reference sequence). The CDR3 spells CASSQSSRDEKLFF. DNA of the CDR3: TGCGCCAGCAGCCAGTCATCGAGGGATGAAAAACTGTTTTTT.

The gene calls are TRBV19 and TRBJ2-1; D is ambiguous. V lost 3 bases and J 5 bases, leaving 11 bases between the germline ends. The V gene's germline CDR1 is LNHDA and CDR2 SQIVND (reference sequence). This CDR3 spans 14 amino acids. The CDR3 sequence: CASSMGYGHNEQFF. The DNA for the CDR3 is TGTGCCAGTAGTATGGGGTATGGGCACAATGAGCAGTTCTTC.

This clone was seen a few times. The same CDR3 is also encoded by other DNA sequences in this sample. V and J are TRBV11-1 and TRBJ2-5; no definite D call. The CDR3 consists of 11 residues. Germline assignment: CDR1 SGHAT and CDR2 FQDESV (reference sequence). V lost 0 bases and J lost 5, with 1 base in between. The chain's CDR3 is CASSLAETQYF. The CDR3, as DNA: TGTGCCAGCAGCTTAGCTGAGACCCAGTACTTC. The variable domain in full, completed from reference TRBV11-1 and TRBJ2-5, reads EAEVAQSPRYKITEKSQAVAFWCDPISGHATLYWYRQILGQGPELLVQFQDESVVDDSQLPKDRFSAERLKGVDSTLKIQPAELGDSAMYLCASSLAETQYFGPGTRLLVL.

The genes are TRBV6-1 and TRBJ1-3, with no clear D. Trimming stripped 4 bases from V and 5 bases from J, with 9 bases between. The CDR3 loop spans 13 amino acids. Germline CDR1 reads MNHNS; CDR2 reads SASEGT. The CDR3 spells CASSVGSRNTIYF. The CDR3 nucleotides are TGTGCCAGCAGTGTTGGATCTCGAAACACCATATATTTT.

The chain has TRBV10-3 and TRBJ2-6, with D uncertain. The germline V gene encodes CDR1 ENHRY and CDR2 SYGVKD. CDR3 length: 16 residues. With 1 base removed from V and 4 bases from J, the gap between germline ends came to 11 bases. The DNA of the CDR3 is TGTGCCATCAGTGAGTTCGCCGCCGCCGGGGCCAACGTCCTGACTTTC. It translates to CAISEFAAAGANVLTF.

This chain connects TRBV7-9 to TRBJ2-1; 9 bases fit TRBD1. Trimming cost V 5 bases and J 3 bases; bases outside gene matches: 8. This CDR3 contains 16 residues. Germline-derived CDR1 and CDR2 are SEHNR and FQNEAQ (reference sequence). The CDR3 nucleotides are TGTGCCAGCAGCCCTGGGACAGGGACTTACTACAATGAGCAGTTCTTC. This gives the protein CASSPGTGTYYNEQFF.

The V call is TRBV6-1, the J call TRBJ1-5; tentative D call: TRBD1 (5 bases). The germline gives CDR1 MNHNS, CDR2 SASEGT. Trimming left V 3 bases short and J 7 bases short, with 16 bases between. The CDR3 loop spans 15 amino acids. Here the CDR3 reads CASSEYFQGGQPQHF. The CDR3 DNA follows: TGTGCCAGCAGTGAGTATTTCCAGGGAGGGCAGCCCCAGCATTTT.

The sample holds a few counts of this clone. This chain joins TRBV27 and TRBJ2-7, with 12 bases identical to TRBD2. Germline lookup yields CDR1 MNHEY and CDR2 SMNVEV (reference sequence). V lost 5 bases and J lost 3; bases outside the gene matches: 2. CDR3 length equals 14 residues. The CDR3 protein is CASSRTSGIYEQYF. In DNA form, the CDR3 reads TGTGCCAGCAGTCGGACTAGCGGGATCTACGAGCAGTACTTC.

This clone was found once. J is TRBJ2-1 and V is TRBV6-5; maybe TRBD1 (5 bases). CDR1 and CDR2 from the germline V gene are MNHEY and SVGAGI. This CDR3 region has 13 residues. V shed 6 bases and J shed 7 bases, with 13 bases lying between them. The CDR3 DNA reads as TGTGCCAGCAGCTGGGGCGATACTAATGAGCAGTTCTTC. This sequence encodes CASSWGDTNEQFF.

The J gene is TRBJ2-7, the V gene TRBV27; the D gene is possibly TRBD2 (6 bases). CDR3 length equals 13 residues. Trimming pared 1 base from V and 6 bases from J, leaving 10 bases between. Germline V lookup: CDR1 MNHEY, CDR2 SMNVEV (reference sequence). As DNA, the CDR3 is TGTGCCAGCAGTTTATGGGCGGGACGCGAGCAGTACTTC. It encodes CASSLWAGREQYF.

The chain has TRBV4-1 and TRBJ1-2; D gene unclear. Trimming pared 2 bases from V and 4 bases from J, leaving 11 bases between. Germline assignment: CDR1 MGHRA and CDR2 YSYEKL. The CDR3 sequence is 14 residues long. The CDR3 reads CASSQIARIYGYTF. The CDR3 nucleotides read TGCGCCAGCAGCCAAATCGCGCGTATCTATGGCTACACCTTC.

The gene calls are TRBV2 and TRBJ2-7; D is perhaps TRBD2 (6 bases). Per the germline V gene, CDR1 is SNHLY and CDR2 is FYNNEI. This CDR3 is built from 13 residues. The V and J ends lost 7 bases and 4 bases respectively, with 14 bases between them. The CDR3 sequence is CASKRMGGYEQYF. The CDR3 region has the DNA TGTGCCAGCAAGCGTATGGGGGGATACGAGCAGTACTTC.

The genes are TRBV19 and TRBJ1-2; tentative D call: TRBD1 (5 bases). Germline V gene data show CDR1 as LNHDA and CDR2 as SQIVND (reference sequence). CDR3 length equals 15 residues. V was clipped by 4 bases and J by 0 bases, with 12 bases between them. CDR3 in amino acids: CASSTGHGANYGYTF. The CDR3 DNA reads TGTGCCAGTAGTACTGGACACGGAGCTAACTATGGCTACACCTTC.